This TCR beta chain was recovered during a study of blood T cell repertoires in COVID-19. On the study more broadly: From T cells, B-cell-depleted T cells, or PBMCs came the material, which was cDNA or gDNA.

Germline CDR1 reads SGHTA; CDR2 reads FQGTGA. This CDR3 has 15 residues. Trimming took 3 bases from V and 7 from J; bases not matched to a gene: 10. This clone was detected only a few times. As handled by the study authors: Amplification of reference gene primers provided the estimated nucleated cell counts. Here immunoSEQ multiplex PCR was the method, and the copy in TCRdb shows in-frame clones only, minus some. V, J and clone size are those of that table, while D and trimming were read from the DNA. The profile shows just under 70,000 clones, roughly 89% of them singletons. The sample taken for sequencing was peripheral blood. This receptor was taken from a man aged 25 to 45 with acute or convalescent COVID-19. The V gene is TRBV7-3, the J gene TRBJ2-3; 7 nucleotides match TRBD2. The CDR3 loop is CASSFEEGGINTQYF. Here the CDR3 DNA reads TGTGCCAGCAGCTTTGAGGAGGGAGGGATAAATACGCAGTATTTT. Full variable domain (missing parts from reference TRBV7-3 and TRBJ2-3): GAGVSQTPSNKVTEKGKYVELRCDPISGHTALYWYRQSLGQGPEFLIYFQGTGAADDSGLPNDRFFAVRPEGSVSTLKIQRTERGDSAVYLCASSFEEGGINTQYFGPGTRLTVL.